Listed here are 6 T cell receptor beta chains from one sample, sequenced in a study of regulatory T cells in long-lasting Graves disease. Time point defined: newly diagnosed GD, antithyroid drugs for less than 3 months. PBMC RNA was the source of the TCR library. Construction of the TCR beta libraries employed iRepertoire HTBI primers in conjunction with Arm-PCR of CDR3 regions. TCRdb re-derived calls from the multiplex PCR reads in MiXCR, one entry per CDR3 protein. The table lists 250,000 to 300,000 distinct CDR3 sequences, approximately 20% of them singletons. The same sample was also used in a study of T cells in Graves' hyperthyroidism and ophthalmopathy.

This specimen consisted of peripheral blood mononuclear cells (PBMCs), obtained at new diagnosis, from a patient treated with antithyroid drugs. The receptor set was obtained from a young woman with Graves disease.

CDR3 sequence (DNA): TGTGCCAGCAGTCTAAGACAGGTCGCCAACTATGGCTACACCTTC. Its protein product is CASSLRQVANYGYTF. The J gene is TRBJ1-2, the V gene TRBV6-1; D possibly corresponds to TRBD1 (6 bases). The CDR3 consists of 15 residues. The V gene's germline CDR1 is MNHNS and CDR2 SASEGT. The ends were cut back, 5 bases at V and 2 bases at J, with 15 bases in the middle.

This clonotype was recorded at least ten times. V gene TRBV20-1 combines with J gene TRBJ2-7; no reliable D call. This CDR3 has 11 residues. The V end lost 0 bases, the J end lost 7 bases, and 7 bases lay between the germline ends. Germline values: CDR1 DFQATT, CDR2 SNEGSKA (reference sequence). CDR3 nucleotide sequence: TGCAGTGCTAGAGATAGGGTGGAGCAGTACTTC. It yields the protein CSARDRVEQYF.

This clonotype was seen ten or more times. This chain links TRBV19 with TRBJ2-7; TRBD1 agrees at 11 bases. CDR1 is LNHDA and CDR2 is SQIVND in the germline V gene (reference sequence). The CDR3 sequence is 14 residues long. With 6 bases clipped from V and 5 bases from J, the junction kept 6 bases outside the gene matches. CDR3 sequence: CASRRTGGEDEQYF. The CDR3 DNA sequence: TGTGCCAGTAGAAGGACAGGGGGCGAAGACGAGCAGTACTTC.

The rearrangement links TRBV9 to TRBJ2-1; TRBD1 matches at 7 bases. Trimming cost V 3 bases and J 7 bases; bases outside gene matches: 4. CDR1 is SGDLS, CDR2 YYNGEE, per germline. This CDR3 has 13 amino acids. CDR3: CASSEGTVNEQFF. The CDR3 DNA follows: TGTGCCAGCAGCGAGGGGACAGTAAATGAGCAGTTCTTC.

This clonotype has ten or more counts. The rearrangement joins TRBV2 to TRBJ1-6; D is unclear. The V end lost 3 bases, the J end lost 5 bases, and 2 bases lay between the germline ends. Germline V lookup: CDR1 SNHLY, CDR2 FYNNEI. The CDR3 runs to 12 residues. The CDR3 DNA reads as TGTGCCAGCAGTGATAATAATTCACCCCTCCACTTT. It translates to CASSDNNSPLHF.

This chain joins TRBV12-3 or TRBV12-4 and TRBJ1-2; weak D call: TRBD1 (6 bases). CDR3 length: 13 amino acids. V lost 6 bases and J 4 bases, leaving 12 bases between the germline ends. This CDR3 reads CASRETGAYGYTF. The CDR3 region has the DNA TGTGCCAGCAGGGAGACAGGAGCCTATGGCTACACCTTC.